This T cell receptor beta chain was sequenced during a study of PD-L1 blockade in urothelial cancer. Study details: From 0 to 3 prior chemotherapy regimens had been given to the patients. Blood analysis was done at 3 weeks (second dose) and 6 weeks after treatment began.

The assay was immunoSEQ multiplex PCR, and TCRdb's table has in-frame clones only and misses some. The table shows about 95,000 clones, with around 87% occurring only once. Per germline, CDR1 LGHNT and CDR2 FRNRAP. The germline V and J ends were trimmed by 7 bases and 3 bases, with 12 bases remaining between them. The CDR3 sequence is 13 residues long. Regarding the study as a whole: Having blood TCR clonality under the median before treatment predicted better survival.

Documented time point: pretreatment peripheral blood. Patients' urothelial carcinoma was locally advanced or metastatic. About this clone: Its target is not known.

This sequence joins TRBV12-5 and TRBJ1-1, with D possibly TRBD1 on 5 matching bases. The specimen was PBMCs, collected around atezolizumab (anti-PD-L1) treatment. The receptor was derived from a man aged 55 to 70 with urothelial cancer. CDR3 sequence reads: CASAVRGDTEAFF. In nucleotides, the CDR3 is TGTGCTAGTGCCGTACGGGGGGACACTGAAGCTTTCTTT.